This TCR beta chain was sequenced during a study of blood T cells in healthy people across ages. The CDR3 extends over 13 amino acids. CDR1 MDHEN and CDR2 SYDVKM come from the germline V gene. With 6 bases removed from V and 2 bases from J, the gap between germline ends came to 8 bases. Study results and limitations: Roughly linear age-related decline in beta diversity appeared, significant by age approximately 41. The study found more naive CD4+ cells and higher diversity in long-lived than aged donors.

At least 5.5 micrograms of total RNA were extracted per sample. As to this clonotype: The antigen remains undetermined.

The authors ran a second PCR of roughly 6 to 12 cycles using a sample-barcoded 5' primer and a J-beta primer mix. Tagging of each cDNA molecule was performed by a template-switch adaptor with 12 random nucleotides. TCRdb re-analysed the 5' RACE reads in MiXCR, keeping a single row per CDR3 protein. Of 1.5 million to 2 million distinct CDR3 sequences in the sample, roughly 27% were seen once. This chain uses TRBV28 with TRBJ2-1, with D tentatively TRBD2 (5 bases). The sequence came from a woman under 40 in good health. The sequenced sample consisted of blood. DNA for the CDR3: TGTGCCAGCAGGGCCGGGACCTACAATGAGCAGTTCTTC. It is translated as CASRAGTYNEQFF.